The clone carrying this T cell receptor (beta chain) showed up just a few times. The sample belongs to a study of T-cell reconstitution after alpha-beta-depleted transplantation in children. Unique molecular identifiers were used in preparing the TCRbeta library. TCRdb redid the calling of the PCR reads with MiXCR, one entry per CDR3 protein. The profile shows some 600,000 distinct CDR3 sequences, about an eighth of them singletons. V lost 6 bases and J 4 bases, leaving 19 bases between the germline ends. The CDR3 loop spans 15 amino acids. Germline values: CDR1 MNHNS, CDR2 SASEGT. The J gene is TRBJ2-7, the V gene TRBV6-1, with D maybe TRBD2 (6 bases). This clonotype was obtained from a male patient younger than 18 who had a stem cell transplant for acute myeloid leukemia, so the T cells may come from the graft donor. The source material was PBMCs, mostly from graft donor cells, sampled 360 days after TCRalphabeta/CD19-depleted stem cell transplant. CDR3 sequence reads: CASSRDSALGYEQYF. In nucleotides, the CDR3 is TGTGCCAGCAGCCGGGACTCAGCACTGGGTTACGAGCAGTACTTC.